This T cell receptor (beta chain) was sequenced for a study of CD8+ T cells in alopecia areata. Across the whole study: Dosing spanned 6 to 18 months on tofacitinib, then 6 months off drug.

With 6 bases clipped from V and 9 bases from J, the junction kept 3 bases outside the gene matches. Germline V gene sequence: CDR1 SQVTM, CDR2 ANQGSEA. The CDR3 runs to 11 residues. This clone was observed a single time. Investigators isolated RNA and reverse transcribed it into cDNA to act as the sequencing template. Some clones are missing from TCRdb's copy, which holds only in-frame ones; the method was immunoSEQ multiplex PCR. The sample yields approximately 180,000 clones, about 63% seen once. The clonotype was recovered from a human donor with alopecia areata. Sequenced material: CD4+ T cells sorted from blood, taken at week 0. V and J are TRBV29-1 and TRBJ2-1; TRBD1 agrees at 9 bases. CDR3 in amino acids: CSVDRGTEQFF. CDR3 coding DNA: TGCAGCGTCGACAGGGGGACTGAGCAGTTCTTC.